This T cell receptor beta chain was obtained from a study of blood T cell repertoires in COVID-19. In the study overall: The study drew acute and convalescent COVID-19 samples from the United States, Italy and Spain. Sources were T cells, B-cell-depleted T cells, or PBMCs; the material itself was cDNA or gDNA.

Per the original data handling: For nucleated cells, counts were estimated from reference gene primer amplification. This table comes from immunoSEQ multiplex PCR, and its TCRdb copy is limited to in-frame clones, with some not included. V and J calls plus clone size are reproduced from that table; the DNA served to infer D and trimming. The sample holds 180,000 or so clones, 87% seen once. This clone has a handful of counts. The germline CDR1 and CDR2 sequences are LGHNA and YSLEER. This CDR3 is built from 14 residues. Trimming stripped 4 bases from V and 0 bases from J, with 10 bases between. The sequence was collected from a woman aged 45-65 years with acute or convalescent COVID-19. This sequence joins TRBV4-3 and TRBJ2-7, with D possibly being TRBD1 (6 bases). Sequenced input: peripheral blood. The CDR3 DNA reads TGCGCCAGCAGCCCCGGGACACACTCCTACGAGCAGTACTTC. Amino acid sequence: CASSPGTHSYEQYF.